This T cell receptor beta chain was observed in a study of CD8 T cells in Susac syndrome. Trimming removed 1 base from V and 4 bases from J, with 11 bases in between. The CDR3 runs 14 residues. CDR1 and CDR2 (germline): SNHLY, FYNNEI. Random-hexamer reverse transcription was applied to roughly 0.45 to 1 ug RNA. A single record per CDR3 protein comes from TCRdb applying MiXCR to the immunoSEQ multiplex PCR reads. The sample yields under 550,000 distinct CDR3 sequences, approximately 89% seen once. Sequenced: CD8+ T cells from PBMCs. This TCR was sampled from a human donor with multiple sclerosis. V and J are TRBV2 and TRBJ2-7; D not certain. The CDR3 here is CASSEEGYAYEQYF. CDR3 bases: TGTGCCAGCAGTGAAGAGGGCTACGCGTACGAGCAGTACTTC.